Listed here are 5 T cell receptor beta chains from one sample, sequenced in a study of beta chain features in type 1 diabetes. General observations from the study: Within each of all four CD4+ subsets, Type 1 diabetes patients had TCRB CDR3s that were moderately but significantly shorter.

These receptors have no identified antigens. The whole isolated RNA underwent reverse transcription, so sequencing captured expressed TCRB transcripts. Method: immunoSEQ multiplex PCR; TCRdb's copy keeps in-frame clones and lacks some. The sample has roughly 180,000 clones, 7.8% seen once. Sequenced input: central memory CD4+ T cells from blood. These receptors originate from a woman between 35 and 50 years old with type 1 diabetes.

A few counts support this clone. The rearrangement uses TRBV13 and TRBJ1-1, with a tentative D call TRBD1 (5 bases). Trimming pared 3 bases from V and 4 bases from J, leaving 12 bases between. CDR1 and CDR2 (germline): PRHDT, FYEKMQ (reference sequence). The length of the CDR3 is 14 residues. CDR3 coding DNA: TGTGCCAGCAGCTTTCGGGGGAAGTCCACTGAAGCTTTCTTT. Translation gives CASSFRGKSTEAFF.

This clone was observed a few times. V is TRBV28 and J is TRBJ1-2; TRBD1 agrees at 8 bases. With V trimmed by 7 bases and J by 7 bases, 11 bases remained unmatched. Germline CDR1 reads MDHEN; CDR2 reads SYDVKM. CDR3 length equals 14 residues. For the CDR3, the DNA is TGTGCCAGCATCCGTCCGGGACAGGATTCTGGCTACACCTTC. This codes for CASIRPGQDSGYTF.

This clone was detected many times. The chain combines TRBV7-9 with TRBJ2-3; 10 bases align to TRBD1. J lost 3 bases, V lost 5 bases, and 5 bases had no gene match. From germline, CDR1 is SEHNR and CDR2 FQNEAQ (reference sequence). CDR3 length: 15 amino acids. The CDR3 DNA sequence: TGTGCCAGCAGCCTCCCGGGACAGGGGACAGATACGCAGTATTTT. As protein: CASSLPGQGTDTQYF.

This clone was picked up a small number of times. V is TRBV13 and J is TRBJ2-3; a weak D match, TRBD2 (5 bases). This CDR3 region has 16 residues. Looked up from germline, CDR1 is PRHDT and CDR2 is FYEKMQ (reference sequence). V was shortened by 0 bases and J by 0 bases, with 10 bases between the two germline ends. This CDR3 reads CASSLGVAGSTDTQYF. The CDR3 DNA reads TGTGCCAGCAGCTTAGGGGTCGCGGGCAGCACAGATACGCAGTATTTT.

This clone was found a few times. This chain joins TRBV19 and TRBJ1-5; 7 bases align to TRBD1. Per the germline V gene, CDR1 is LNHDA and CDR2 is SQIVND (reference sequence). This CDR3 is 13 amino acids long. V lost 5 bases and J lost 7; bases outside the gene matches: 5. The CDR3 bases are TGTGCCAGTAGTGTTGGACAGGAACAGCCCCAGCATTTT. It yields the protein CASSVGQEQPQHF.